This TCR beta chain was identified in a study of CD8+ T cells in alopecia areata (dated by TCRdb to the late 2010s). Study-wide context: The treated patients took part in an open-label pilot trial in which moderate-to-severe alopecia areata was treated with oral tofacitinib at 5 to 10 mg twice daily. Biopsies were taken from tofacitinib-treated patients at baseline and at 4 and 24 weeks of treatment, and a later scalp biopsy was taken in several of the tofacitinib-treated patients. In humans, TCRbeta sequencing was performed on scalp tissue and on sorted CD4+ and CD8+ peripheral blood T cells from healthy controls and from patients with patchy or totalis/universalis alopecia areata. In both human patients and the C3H/HeJ mouse model, the study applied high-throughput TCRbeta sequencing to look at T cell clonal expansion in alopecia areata. The RNA source kit depended on sample type: the PAXgene miRNA kit for fixed scalp, the miRNeasy kit for PBMCs, and the RNeasy kit for mouse skin. TCRbeta CDR3 regions were amplified by immunoSEQ multiplex PCR with 35 Vbeta forward and 13 Jbeta reverse primers. Patients received tofacitinib for 6 to 18 months and were then followed off drug for 6 months to check for delayed response and recurrence. In treated patients, disease severity was measured using the SALT score, which gives the percentage of scalp surface area affected. Scalp clonality was compared among normal scalp (n=4), patchy alopecia areata scalp (n=8), and alopecia totalis/universalis scalp (n=8). Overall results and qualifications from the work: Compared with normal scalp, lesional scalp had higher clonality and more expanded CD8+ clones, particularly in alopecia totalis/universalis, a pattern that suggests antigenic drive. Shared TCR sequences between patients were less evident than in mice, which may be partly attributable to HLA diversity in the patient population. Unlike mouse skin, where gammadelta T cells dominate, normal human skin contains resident alphabeta T cells that get sequenced too, which complicates analysis of the scalp TCR repertoire. Because the treated cohort was small and had only one nonresponder, larger studies are needed to examine links between baseline CD8+ expansion and response. Tofacitinib significantly decreased scalp clonality and the number of expanded CD8+ clones among the top 100 scalp clones. During tofacitinib treatment, many expanded lesional clones remained in scalp and blood, and this persistence may partly explain relapse after treatment is stopped.

The label giving this sample's treatment or condition can be read as: oral pan-JAK inhibitor, 5-10 mg twice daily. Lesional scalp punch biopsies and peripheral blood were collected from alopecia areata patients. PBMCs were isolated by density centrifugation and stained for CD3, CD4 and CD8, after which CD4+ and CD8+ T cells were sorted on a FACSAria. Libraries came from the immunoSEQ multiplex PCR assay. For TCR sequencing, RNA was extracted from every sample and reverse transcribed into cDNA to serve as template. SuperScript III was used to make first-strand cDNA, primed with a 2:1 mix of oligo-dT and random hexamers. Amplification bias was assessed with a synthetic immune receptor repertoire, and residual bias was removed computationally. On the authors' methods: After raw reads were preprocessed to remove errors, the CDR3 was defined following IMGT conventions as running from the conserved cysteine to phenylalanine. Clonality was calculated as 1 minus Shannon entropy normalized by log2 of the number of productive unique TCRs. Scalp TCRbeta sequences were cross-referenced with sorted blood CD4 and CD8 repertoires so that the CD4 or CD8 identity of scalp clones could be inferred. TCRdb took over this immuneACCESS table, retaining in-frame rearrangements with V and J assigned. Such tables are incomplete; in checked studies, under half of the missing clones stem from an unresolved V gene, and the remainder is unexplained. That table gives V, J and clone size, and the DNA gave D and trimming. Here the sample has roughly 250,000 clones; roughly 63% occur a single time. The ten largest account for 0.8% to 1% of the sample.

From the germline V gene, CDR1 is MGHRA and CDR2 is YSYEKL. The CDR3 numbers 16 residues from cysteine through phenylalanine. The entry retains the CDR3 DNA only, 48 bases that are in frame from base 1. The germline V end is reduced by 4 bases and the J end by 5 bases; junction bases left unmatched: 8. As concerns this clone: The target of this receptor is not known. No base quality values were provided; no much bigger clone lies one nucleotide off.

This clonotype originated in a human donor with alopecia areata. The V and J genes are TRBV4-1 and TRBJ2-5; 12 bases in between match TRBD2. This specimen consisted of CD4+ T cells sorted from blood, obtained around week 54, from a patient treated with tofacitinib. The CDR3 corresponds to CASSLGLAGRQETQYF. The nucleotide sequence reads as follows: TGCGCCAGCAGCCTCGGACTAGCGGGAAGACAGGAGACCCAGTACTTC.